This entry is about one T cell receptor beta chain. Method: immunoSEQ multiplex PCR; TCRdb's copy keeps in-frame clones and lacks some. In the table there are about 2,500 clones, 88% of which are singletons. This sample was taken from a study of tumour-infiltrating T cells in Burkitt lymphoma. On the study more broadly: Survival, overall and progression-free, tracked with productive clonality.

CDR1 is SGDLS, CDR2 YYNGEE, per germline. Trimming shortened V by 4 bases and J by 0 bases, and 14 bases separated the two germline ends. CDR3 length: 15 residues. The V call is TRBV9, the J call TRBJ2-7; D possibly corresponds to TRBD1 (6 bases). The sequence was collected from a human donor with diffuse large B-cell lymphoma. The material sequenced was tumor tissue. Here the CDR3 reads CASSPEWGPSYEQYF. CDR3 nucleotides: TGTGCCAGCAGCCCAGAGTGGGGGCCCTCCTACGAGCAGTACTTC.